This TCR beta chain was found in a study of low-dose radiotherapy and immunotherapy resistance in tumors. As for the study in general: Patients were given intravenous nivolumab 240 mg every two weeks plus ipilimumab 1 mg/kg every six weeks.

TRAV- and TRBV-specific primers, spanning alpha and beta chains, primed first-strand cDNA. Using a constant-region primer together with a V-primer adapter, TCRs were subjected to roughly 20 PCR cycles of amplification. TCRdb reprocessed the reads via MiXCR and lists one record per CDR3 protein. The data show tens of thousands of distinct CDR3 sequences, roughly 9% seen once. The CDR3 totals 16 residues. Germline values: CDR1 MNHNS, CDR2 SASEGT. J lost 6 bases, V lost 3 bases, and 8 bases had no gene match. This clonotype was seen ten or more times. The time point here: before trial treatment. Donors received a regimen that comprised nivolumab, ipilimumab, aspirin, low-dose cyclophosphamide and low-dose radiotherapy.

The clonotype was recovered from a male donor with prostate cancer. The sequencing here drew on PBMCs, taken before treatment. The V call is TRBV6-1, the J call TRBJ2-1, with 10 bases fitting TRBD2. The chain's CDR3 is CASSDLLAGKSNEQFF. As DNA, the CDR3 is TGTGCCAGCAGTGACCTACTAGCGGGAAAGTCCAATGAGCAGTTCTTC.